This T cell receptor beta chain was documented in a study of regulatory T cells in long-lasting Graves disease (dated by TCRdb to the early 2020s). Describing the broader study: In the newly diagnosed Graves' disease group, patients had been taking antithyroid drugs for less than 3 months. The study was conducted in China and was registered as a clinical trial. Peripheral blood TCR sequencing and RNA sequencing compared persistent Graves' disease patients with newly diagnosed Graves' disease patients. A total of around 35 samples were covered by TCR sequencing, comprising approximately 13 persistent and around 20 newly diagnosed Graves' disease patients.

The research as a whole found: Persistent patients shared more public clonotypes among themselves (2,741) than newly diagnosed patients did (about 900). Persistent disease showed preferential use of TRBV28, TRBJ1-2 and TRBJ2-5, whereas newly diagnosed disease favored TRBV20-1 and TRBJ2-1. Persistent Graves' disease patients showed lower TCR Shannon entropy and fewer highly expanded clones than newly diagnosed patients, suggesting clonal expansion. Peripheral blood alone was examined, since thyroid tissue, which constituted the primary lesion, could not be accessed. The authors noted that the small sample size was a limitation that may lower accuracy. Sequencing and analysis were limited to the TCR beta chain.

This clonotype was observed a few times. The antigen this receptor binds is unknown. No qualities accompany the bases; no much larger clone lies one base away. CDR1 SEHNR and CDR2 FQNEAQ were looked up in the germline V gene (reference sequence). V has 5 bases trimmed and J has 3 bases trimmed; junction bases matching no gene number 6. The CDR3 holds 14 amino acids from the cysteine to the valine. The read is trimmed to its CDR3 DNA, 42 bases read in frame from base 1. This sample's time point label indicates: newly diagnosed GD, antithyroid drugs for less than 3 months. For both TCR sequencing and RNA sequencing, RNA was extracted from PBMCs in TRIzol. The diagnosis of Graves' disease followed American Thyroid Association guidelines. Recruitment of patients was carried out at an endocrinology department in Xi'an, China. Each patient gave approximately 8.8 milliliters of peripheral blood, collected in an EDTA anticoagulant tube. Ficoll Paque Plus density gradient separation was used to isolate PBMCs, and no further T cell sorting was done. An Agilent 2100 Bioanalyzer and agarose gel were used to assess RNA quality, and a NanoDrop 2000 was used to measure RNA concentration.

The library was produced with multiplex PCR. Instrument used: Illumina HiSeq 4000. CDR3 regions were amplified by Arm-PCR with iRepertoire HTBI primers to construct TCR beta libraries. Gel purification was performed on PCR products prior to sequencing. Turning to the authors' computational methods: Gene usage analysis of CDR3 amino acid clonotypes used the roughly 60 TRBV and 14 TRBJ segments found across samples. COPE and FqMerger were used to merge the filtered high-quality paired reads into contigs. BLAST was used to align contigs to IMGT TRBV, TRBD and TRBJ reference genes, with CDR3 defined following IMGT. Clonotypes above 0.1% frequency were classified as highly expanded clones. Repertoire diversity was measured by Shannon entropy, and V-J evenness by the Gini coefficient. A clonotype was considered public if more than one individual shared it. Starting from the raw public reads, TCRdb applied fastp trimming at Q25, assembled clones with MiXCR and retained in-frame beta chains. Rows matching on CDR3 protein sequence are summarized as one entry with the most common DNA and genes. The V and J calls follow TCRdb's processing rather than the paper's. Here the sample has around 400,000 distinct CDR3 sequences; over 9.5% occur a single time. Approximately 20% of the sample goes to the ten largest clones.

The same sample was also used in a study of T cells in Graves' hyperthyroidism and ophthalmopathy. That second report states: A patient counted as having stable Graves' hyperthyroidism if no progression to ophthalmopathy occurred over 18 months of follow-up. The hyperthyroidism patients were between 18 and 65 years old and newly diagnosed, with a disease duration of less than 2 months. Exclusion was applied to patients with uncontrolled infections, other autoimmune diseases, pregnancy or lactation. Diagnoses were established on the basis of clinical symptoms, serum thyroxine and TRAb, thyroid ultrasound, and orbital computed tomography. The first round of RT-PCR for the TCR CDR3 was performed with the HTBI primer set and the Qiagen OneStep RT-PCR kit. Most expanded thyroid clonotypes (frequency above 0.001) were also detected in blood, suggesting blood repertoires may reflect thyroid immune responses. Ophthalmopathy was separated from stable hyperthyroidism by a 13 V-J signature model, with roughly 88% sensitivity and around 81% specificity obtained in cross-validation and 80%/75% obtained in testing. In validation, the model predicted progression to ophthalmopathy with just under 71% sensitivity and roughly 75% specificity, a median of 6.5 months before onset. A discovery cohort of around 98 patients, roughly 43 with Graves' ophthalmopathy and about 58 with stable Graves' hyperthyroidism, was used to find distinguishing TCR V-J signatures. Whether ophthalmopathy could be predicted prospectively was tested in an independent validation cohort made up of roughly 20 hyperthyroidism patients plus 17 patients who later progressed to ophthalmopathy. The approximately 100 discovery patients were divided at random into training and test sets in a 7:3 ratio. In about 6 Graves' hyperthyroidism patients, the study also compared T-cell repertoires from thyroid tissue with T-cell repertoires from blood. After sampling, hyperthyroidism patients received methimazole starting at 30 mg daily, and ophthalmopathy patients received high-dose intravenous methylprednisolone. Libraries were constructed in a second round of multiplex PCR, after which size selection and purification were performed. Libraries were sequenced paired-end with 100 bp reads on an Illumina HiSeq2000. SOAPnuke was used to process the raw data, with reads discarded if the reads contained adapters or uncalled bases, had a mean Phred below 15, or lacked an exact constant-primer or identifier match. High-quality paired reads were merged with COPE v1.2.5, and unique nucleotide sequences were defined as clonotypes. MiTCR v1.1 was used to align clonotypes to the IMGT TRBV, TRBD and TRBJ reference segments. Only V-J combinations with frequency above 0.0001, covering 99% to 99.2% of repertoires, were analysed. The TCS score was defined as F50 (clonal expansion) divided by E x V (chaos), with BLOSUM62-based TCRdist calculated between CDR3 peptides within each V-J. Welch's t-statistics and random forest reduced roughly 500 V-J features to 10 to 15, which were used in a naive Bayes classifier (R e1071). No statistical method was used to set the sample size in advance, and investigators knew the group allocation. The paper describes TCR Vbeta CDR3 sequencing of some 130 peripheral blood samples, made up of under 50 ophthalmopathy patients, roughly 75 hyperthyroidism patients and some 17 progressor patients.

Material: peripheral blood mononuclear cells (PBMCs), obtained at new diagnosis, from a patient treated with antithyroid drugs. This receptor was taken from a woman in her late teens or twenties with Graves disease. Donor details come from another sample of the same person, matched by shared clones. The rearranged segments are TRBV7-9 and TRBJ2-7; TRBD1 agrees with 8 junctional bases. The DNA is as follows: TGTGCCAGCAGCAAACAGGGGGACGACTACGAGCAGTACGTC. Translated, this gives CASSKQGDDYEQYV.